These 31 T cell receptor beta chains originate from one sample sequenced in a study of CD8+ T cells in alopecia areata (dated by TCRdb to between 2017 and 2018). Libraries were built with the immunoSEQ multiplex PCR assay. RNA was extracted from all samples and reverse transcribed into cDNA, which served as template for TCR sequencing. The table was pulled from immuneACCESS by TCRdb, which kept in-frame rearrangements only. Such tables lose some clones; where checked, under half of the loss comes from unresolved V genes, and the rest has no known cause. Present in this sample are about 64,000 clones, around 47% of which were seen just once. Just over 50% of the sample belongs to the ten largest clones. Sequencing input: NKG2D-low CD8+ T cells sorted from blood. The cell subset or site label corresponds to: sorted CD8+ NKG2D-low blood T cells. The receptors were gathered from a human donor with alopecia areata.

This clone was seen a handful of times. The gene calls are TRBV4-3 and TRBJ2-5, with 8 positions matching TRBD2. The germline CDR1 and CDR2 sequences are LGHNA and YSLEER. The V and J ends lost 1 base and 1 base, in that order; junction bases with no gene match: 8. The CDR3 extends over 17 amino acids. CDR3 in amino acids: CASSQGEAGGLQETQYF. The CDR3 nucleotides read TGCGCCAGCAGCCAAGGAGAGGCGGGAGGCCTCCAAGAGACCCAGTACTTC.

This clone is medium-sized within its sample. The V gene is TRBV6-6, the J gene TRBJ2-1, with unresolved D. V was clipped by 2 bases and J by 4 bases, with 3 bases between them. The CDR3 length is 12 residues. Germline values: CDR1 MNHNY, CDR2 SVGAGI (reference sequence). The CDR3 protein is CASSYPYNEQFF. DNA of the CDR3: TGTGCCAGCAGTTACCCGTACAATGAGCAGTTCTTC.

This clone was seen a few times. At the DNA level, this CDR3 is encoded by other sequences in the same sample as well. This chain joins TRBV5-1 and TRBJ1-1; D gene uncertain. The CDR3 has 13 amino acids. The germline gives CDR1 SGHRS, CDR2 YFSETQ. V lost 0 bases and J 0 bases, leaving 3 bases between the germline ends. The CDR3 nucleotides are TGCGCCAGCAGCTTGGACCTGAACACTGAAGCTTTCTTT. It is translated as CASSLDLNTEAFF.

This clone was counted only a few times. This rearrangement joins TRBV7-9 to TRBJ2-1, with a tentative D call TRBD2 (7 bases). Germline assignment: CDR1 SEHNR and CDR2 FQNEAQ (reference sequence). This CDR3 is built from 17 residues. Trimming left V 5 bases short and J 0 bases short, with 17 bases between. The CDR3 here is CASSQTGGSGSYNEQFF. Here the CDR3 DNA reads TGTGCCAGCAGCCAAACGGGGGGCAGCGGCTCCTACAATGAGCAGTTCTTC.

V and J are TRBV30 and TRBJ2-7; no clear D. V was trimmed by 1 base and J by 3 bases, leaving 4 bases between them. The CDR3 totals 11 residues. Per the germline V gene, CDR1 is GTSNPN and CDR2 is SVGIG (reference sequence). The CDR3 DNA reads TGTGCCTGGAGTGAGAGCTACGAGCAGTACTTC. Translated: CAWSESYEQYF.

The rearrangement links TRBV10-2 to TRBJ2-3; 7 nucleotides align to TRBD1. The ends lost 6 bases at V and 5 bases at J; junction bases unmatched: 5. The CDR3 extends over 13 amino acids. Germline V gene lookup returns CDR1 WSHSY and CDR2 SAAADI. CDR3 sequence: CASRTGFEDTQYF. CDR3 DNA sequence: TGCGCCAGCAGGACAGGGTTTGAAGATACGCAGTATTTT.

J is TRBJ1-1 and V is TRBV9; TRBD1 aligns across 9 bases. The CDR3 is 16 amino acids. The junction had 7 bases not matched to a gene; V was cut back by 2 bases and J by 2 bases. From germline, CDR1 is SGDLS and CDR2 YYNGEE. The CDR3 DNA sequence: TGTGCCAGCAGCGTCGTCGGGACAGGGACCAACACTGAAGCTTTCTTT. It yields the protein CASSVVGTGTNTEAFF. Looking up the rest from reference TRBV9 and TRBJ1-1 gives the full variable domain: DSGVTQTPKHLITATGQRVTLRCSPRSGDLSVYWYQQSLDQGLQFLIQYYNGEERAKGNILERFSAQQFPDLHSELNLSSLELGDSALYFCASSVVGTGTNTEAFFGQGTRLTVV.

The CDR3 DNA follows: TGTGCCAGCATCGCAACTGGGGCCAACGTCCTGACTTTC. Its protein is CASIATGANVLTF. The V call is TRBV2, the J call TRBJ2-6; D is ambiguous. Between the trimmed V and J ends, which lost 7 bases and 2 bases, there was a span of 6 bases. CDR1 is SNHLY, CDR2 FYNNEI, per germline. This CDR3 comprises 13 residues.

The chain couples TRBV9 to TRBJ2-3; D is possibly TRBD1 (5 bases). This CDR3 is built from 16 residues. V shed 4 bases and J shed 2 bases, with 17 bases lying between them. CDR1 and CDR2 (germline): SGDLS, YYNGEE. CDR3 bases: TGTGCCAGCAGCCACCACCCAAGACAGCTCACAGATACGCAGTATTTT. Its protein product is CASSHHPRQLTDTQYF.

This clone has only one observation. This chain links TRBV4-1 with TRBJ2-3, with no clear D. The length of the CDR3 is 14 residues. The V gene lost 0 bases and the J gene lost 6 bases, with 10 bases spanning the gap. Per germline, CDR1 MGHRA and CDR2 YSYEKL. The CDR3 region has the DNA TGCGCCAGCAGCCAAGATCACGGAGCTGATACGCAGTATTTT. This codes for CASSQDHGADTQYF.

The chain has TRBV25-1 and TRBJ2-1; no clear D. CDR1 is MGHDK, CDR2 SYGVNS, per germline. The CDR3 covers 11 residues. The ends were cut back, 7 bases at V and 6 bases at J, with 7 bases in the middle. This chain's CDR3 is CASKSGNEQFF. The CDR3 nucleotides are TGTGCCAGCAAGTCAGGCAATGAGCAGTTCTTC.

The chain combines TRBV15 with TRBJ2-3, with D hard to call. The germline gives CDR1 LNHNV, CDR2 YYDKDF (reference sequence). This CDR3 spans 12 amino acids. V was pared by 3 bases and J by 5 bases, with 6 bases between. The CDR3 region is CATSRSGDTQYF. CDR3 sequence (DNA): TGTGCCACCAGCAGGAGTGGAGATACGCAGTATTTT.

The table lists this clone with a count of one. The chain couples TRBV2 to TRBJ1-1; the D is unclear. V was clipped by 2 bases and J by 1 base, with 8 bases between them. The CDR3 covers 14 residues. The V gene's germline CDR1 is SNHLY and CDR2 FYNNEI. Here the CDR3 reads CASSESQENTEAFF. In DNA form, the CDR3 reads TGTGCCAGCAGTGAAAGTCAGGAGAACACTGAAGCTTTCTTT.

CDR3 bases: TGTGCCACCAGCAGAGTGAGAGGAGGACAGCCCCAGCATTTT. This codes for CATSRVRGGQPQHF. This chain links TRBV15 with TRBJ1-5; no clear D. The CDR3 runs to 14 residues. V was shortened by 1 base and J by 7 bases, with 11 bases between the two germline ends. CDR1 is LNHNV, CDR2 YYDKDF, per germline (reference sequence).

The chain couples TRBV5-1 to TRBJ1-1; TRBD1 might be the D (6 bases). V dropped 0 bases and J dropped 2 bases, with 11 bases sitting between them. The CDR3 covers 15 residues. Germline V lookup: CDR1 SGHRS, CDR2 YFSETQ. The CDR3 here is CASSLDPGVNTEAFF. The DNA of the CDR3 is TGCGCCAGCAGCTTGGATCCAGGGGTCAACACTGAAGCTTTCTTT.

The gene calls are TRBV4-1 and TRBJ2-5; D is unresolved. V lost 1 base to trimming and J lost 4 bases, with 10 bases between them. The CDR3 consists of 14 residues. The germline V gene has CDR1 MGHRA and CDR2 YSYEKL. DNA for the CDR3: TGCGCCAGCAGCCAAGTTCTCGGCCCAGAGACCCAGTACTTC. Translation: CASSQVLGPETQYF.

This sequence joins TRBV20-1 and TRBJ2-1; 7 nucleotides agree with TRBD1. Germline values: CDR1 DFQATT, CDR2 SNEGSKA (reference sequence). The CDR3 spans 11 residues. The ends lost 6 bases at V and 6 bases at J; junction bases unmatched: 2. For the CDR3, the DNA is TGCAGTGCGACAGGGATCAATGAGCAGTTCTTC. Protein product: CSATGINEQFF.

This clone was detected only a few times. The chain carries TRBV28 and TRBJ1-2; a weak D match, TRBD1 (6 bases). Between the trimmed V and J ends, which lost 8 bases and 7 bases, there was a span of 17 bases. CDR3 length: 13 residues. CDR1 MDHEN and CDR2 SYDVKM come from the germline V gene. CDR3 loop: CASADRTISGYTF. CDR3 in DNA: TGTGCCAGCGCTGACAGGACGATTTCTGGCTACACCTTC.

V usage is TRBV29-1 and J usage is TRBJ2-7, with 15 bases aligning to TRBD2. This CDR3 has 18 residues. V shed 6 bases, J shed 2 bases, and the junction held 14 bases outside the gene matches. In germline, CDR1 is SQVTM, CDR2 ANQGSEA. The chain's CDR3 is CSVGSGLAGGWGPYEQYF. The CDR3 DNA follows: TGCAGCGTGGGGTCGGGACTAGCGGGAGGTTGGGGACCCTACGAGCAGTACTTC.

In this sample, this clone turned up a few times. V and J are TRBV29-1 and TRBJ2-1; possible D gene TRBD2, 5 bases. Germline CDR1 and CDR2: SQVTM and ANQGSEA. This CDR3 is built from 17 residues. V gave up 7 bases and J gave up 2 bases, with 24 bases separating them. The DNA of the CDR3 is TGCAGCGCCGGCCCGGATTTGACTAAGAAGACCTACAATGAGCAGTTCTTC. Its translation: CSAGPDLTKKTYNEQFF.

The chain carries TRBV7-9 and TRBJ1-1, with D possibly matching TRBD1 (5 bases). Germline lookup yields CDR1 SEHNR and CDR2 FQNEAQ (reference sequence). CDR3 length: 13 residues. Trimming took off 11 bases at V and 4 bases at J, with 17 bases between the two ends. CDR3 residues: CAVRQGLSTEAFF. CDR3 in DNA: TGTGCCGTTAGGCAGGGTCTGAGCACTGAAGCTTTCTTT.

The chain recombines TRBV2 with TRBJ1-2; TRBD1 might be the D (5 bases). Germline CDR1 and CDR2: SNHLY and FYNNEI. V shed 10 bases and J shed 3 bases, with 18 bases lying between them. The CDR3 covers 14 residues. The CDR3 reads CATDTVLGDYGYTF. In DNA form, the CDR3 reads TGTGCCACAGATACGGTCCTGGGGGACTATGGCTACACCTTC.

The genes are TRBV29-1 and TRBJ2-7; possible D gene TRBD2, 5 bases. Germline CDR1 is SQVTM and CDR2 is ANQGSEA. Trimming removed 5 bases from V and 2 bases from J, with 10 bases in between. The CDR3 spans 12 residues. The CDR3 here is CSVSDGTYEQYF. The CDR3 nucleotides are TGCAGCGTTTCGGACGGGACCTACGAGCAGTACTTC.

V gene TRBV7-9 combines with J gene TRBJ2-1; D not resolved. This CDR3 region has 12 residues. The V end lost 5 bases, the J end lost 3 bases, and 5 bases lay between the germline ends. Germline CDR1 reads SEHNR; CDR2 reads FQNEAQ (reference sequence). The CDR3 reads CASSPGYNEQFF. DNA for the CDR3: TGTGCCAGCAGCCCGGGCTACAATGAGCAGTTCTTC.

This chain joins TRBV9 and TRBJ1-1, with 10 bases fitting TRBD1. Germline CDR1 reads SGDLS; CDR2 reads YYNGEE. This CDR3 spans 13 amino acids. V dropped 3 bases and J dropped 11; count of bases not matched to a gene: 7. Here the CDR3 DNA reads TGTGCCAGCAGCGCAACCGGGACAGGGGACGCTTTCTTT. It is translated as CASSATGTGDAFF.

The J gene is TRBJ2-1, the V gene TRBV7-7; D might be TRBD1 (5 bases). The CDR3 has 12 residues. Deletions cut 1 base from V and 9 bases from J, with 7 bases between. Germline values: CDR1 SSHAT, CDR2 FNYEAQ (reference sequence). Here the CDR3 reads CASSLGGGEQFF. The CDR3 region has the DNA TGTGCCAGCAGCTTAGGGGGCGGTGAGCAGTTCTTC.

Points on this clone: The junction and the germline gene differ at one end; a read error may be behind it. The chain has TRBV13 and TRBJ2-7; TRBD1 matches at 10 bases. The CDR3 spans 14 residues. CDR1 and CDR2 (germline): PRHDT, FYEKMQ (reference sequence). CDR3 sequence reads: CASSSDRGDYEQHF. In DNA form, the CDR3 reads TGTGCCAGCAGCTCGGACAGGGGGGACTACGAGCAGCACTTC.

The rearrangement uses TRBV7-9 and TRBJ2-7; the D is unclear. This CDR3 contains 13 residues. Deletions cut 4 bases from V and 2 bases from J, with 9 bases between. Germline V CDR1 and CDR2: SEHNR, FQNEAQ (reference sequence). DNA for the CDR3: TGTGCCAGCAGCTCTGGACGCCCCTACGAGCAGTACTTC. Its protein product is CASSSGRPYEQYF.

The V call is TRBV27, the J call TRBJ2-2; D remains unclear. Germline V gene data show CDR1 as MNHEY and CDR2 as SMNVEV (reference sequence). The V and J ends lost 0 bases and 3 bases respectively, with 2 bases between them. This CDR3 spans 13 amino acids. The CDR3 reads CASSLSDTGELFF. CDR3 nucleotide sequence: TGTGCCAGCAGTTTATCGGACACCGGGGAGCTGTTTTTT.

This clone has only a few counts. This chain joins TRBV29-1 and TRBJ2-1; TRBD2 agrees at 8 bases. J gave up 10 bases and V 5 bases, and 13 bases lay outside the gene matches. The CDR3 has 14 residues. Germline V gene sequence: CDR1 SQVTM, CDR2 ANQGSEA. For the CDR3, the DNA is TGCAGCGTTCAGCCGTCCGGGAGGGATGGCGAGCAGTTCTTC. Translated: CSVQPSGRDGEQFF.

In its sample, this clone was seen a few times. The chain combines TRBV7-8 with TRBJ2-2; 8 bases align to TRBD1. Germline V gives CDR1 SGHVS, CDR2 FQNEAQ. V dropped 5 bases and J dropped 6; count of bases not matched to a gene: 8. This CDR3 has 15 amino acids. The CDR3 coding sequence is TGTGCCAGCAGCCCCTGGACAGGGTGGGCCGGGGAGCTGTTTTTT. Encoded protein: CASSPWTGWAGELFF.